This record covers a single T cell receptor (beta chain). Sequencing was performed with immunoSEQ multiplex PCR; in TCRdb, only in-frame clones are kept and a portion is missing. This sample has about 14,000 clones, with over 30% found just once. These data are taken from a study of tumour-infiltrating T cells in Burkitt lymphoma. Turning to the study itself: Overall and progression-free survival were predicted by productive clonality.

Trimming took 4 bases from V and 3 from J, leaving 14 bases between them. The germline CDR1 and CDR2 sequences are SGHRS and YFSETQ. CDR3 length equals 15 residues. The TCR sequence derives from a human donor with diffuse large B-cell lymphoma. Source material: tumor tissue. The V gene is TRBV5-1, the J gene TRBJ1-5, with D tentatively TRBD1 (6 bases). The CDR3 bases are TGCGCCAGCAGCGCCTACGGGGGGCCCAATCAGCCCCAGCATTTT. Translating it yields CASSAYGGPNQPQHF.